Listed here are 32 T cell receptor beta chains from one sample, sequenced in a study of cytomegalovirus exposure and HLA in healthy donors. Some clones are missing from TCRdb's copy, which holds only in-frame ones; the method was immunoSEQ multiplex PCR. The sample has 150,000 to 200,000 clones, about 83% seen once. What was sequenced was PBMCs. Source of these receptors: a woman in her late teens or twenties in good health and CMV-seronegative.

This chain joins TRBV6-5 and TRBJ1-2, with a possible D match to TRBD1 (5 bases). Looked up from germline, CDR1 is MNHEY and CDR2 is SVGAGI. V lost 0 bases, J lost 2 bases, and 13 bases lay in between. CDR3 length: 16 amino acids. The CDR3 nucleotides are TGTGCCAGCAGTTACTCGAAATGGGGGGGGAACTATGGCTACACCTTC. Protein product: CASSYSKWGGNYGYTF.

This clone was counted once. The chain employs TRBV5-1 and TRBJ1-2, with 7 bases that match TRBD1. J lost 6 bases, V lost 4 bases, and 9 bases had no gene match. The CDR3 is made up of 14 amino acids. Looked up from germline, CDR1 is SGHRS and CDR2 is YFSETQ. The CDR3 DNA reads TGCGCCAGCAGCCCTACAGGGGATGTTGATGGCTACACCTTC. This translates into CASSPTGDVDGYTF.

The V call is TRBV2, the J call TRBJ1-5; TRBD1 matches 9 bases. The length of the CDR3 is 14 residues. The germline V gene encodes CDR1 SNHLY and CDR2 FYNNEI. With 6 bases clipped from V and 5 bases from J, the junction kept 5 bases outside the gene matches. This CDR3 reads CASRTGGGYQPQHF. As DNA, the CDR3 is TGTGCCAGCAGAACAGGGGGCGGGTATCAGCCCCAGCATTTT.

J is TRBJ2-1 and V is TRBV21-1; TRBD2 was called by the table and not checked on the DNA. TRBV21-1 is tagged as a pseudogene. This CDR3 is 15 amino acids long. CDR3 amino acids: CASSKVMGGYNEQFF. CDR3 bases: TGTGCCAGCAGCAAAGTAATGGGCGGGTACAATGAGCAGTTCTTC.

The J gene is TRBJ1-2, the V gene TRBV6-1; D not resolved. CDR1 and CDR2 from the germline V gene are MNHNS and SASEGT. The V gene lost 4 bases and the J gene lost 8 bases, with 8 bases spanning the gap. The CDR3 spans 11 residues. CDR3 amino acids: CASSAGLGYTF. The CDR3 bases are TGTGCCAGCAGTGCCGGTCTCGGCTACACCTTC.

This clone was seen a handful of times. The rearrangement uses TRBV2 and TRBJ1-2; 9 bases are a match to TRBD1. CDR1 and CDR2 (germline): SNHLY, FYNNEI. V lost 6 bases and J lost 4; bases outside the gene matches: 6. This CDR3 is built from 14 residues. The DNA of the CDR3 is TGTGCCAGCAGGGACAGGGGATCGGGCTATGGCTACACCTTC. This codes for CASRDRGSGYGYTF.

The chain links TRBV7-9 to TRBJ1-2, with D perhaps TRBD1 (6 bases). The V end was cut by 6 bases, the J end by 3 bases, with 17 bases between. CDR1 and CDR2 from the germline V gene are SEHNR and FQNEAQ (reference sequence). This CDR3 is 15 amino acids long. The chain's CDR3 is CASRASGGLYYGYTF. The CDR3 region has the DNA TGTGCCAGCAGAGCTTCGGGGGGGCTCTACTATGGCTACACCTTC.

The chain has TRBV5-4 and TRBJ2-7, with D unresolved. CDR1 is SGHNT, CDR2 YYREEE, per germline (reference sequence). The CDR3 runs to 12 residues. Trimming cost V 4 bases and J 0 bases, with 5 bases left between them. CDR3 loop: CASSTSSYEQYF. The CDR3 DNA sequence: TGTGCCAGCAGCACGAGCTCCTACGAGCAGTACTTC.

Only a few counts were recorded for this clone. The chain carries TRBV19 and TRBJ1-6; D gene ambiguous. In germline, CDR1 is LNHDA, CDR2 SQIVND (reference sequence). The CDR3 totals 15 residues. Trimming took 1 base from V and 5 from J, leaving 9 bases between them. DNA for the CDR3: TGTGCCAGTAGTATAGGAAAACCGGATAATTCACCCCTCCACTTT. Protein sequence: CASSIGKPDNSPLHF. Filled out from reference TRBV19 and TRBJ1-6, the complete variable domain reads DGGITQSPKYLFRKEGQNVTLSCEQNLNHDAMYWYRQDPGQGLRLIYYSQIVNDFQKGDIAEGYSVSREKKESFPLTVTSAQKNPTAFYLCASSIGKPDNSPLHFGNGTRLTVT.

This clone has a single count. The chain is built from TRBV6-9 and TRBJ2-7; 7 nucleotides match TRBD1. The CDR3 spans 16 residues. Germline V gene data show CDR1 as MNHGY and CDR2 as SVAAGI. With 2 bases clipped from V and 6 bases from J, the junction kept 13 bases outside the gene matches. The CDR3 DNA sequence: TGTGCCAGCAGTTATCGGCACAGGGGCCTCAGGTGCGAGCAGTACTTC. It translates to CASSYRHRGLRCEQYF.

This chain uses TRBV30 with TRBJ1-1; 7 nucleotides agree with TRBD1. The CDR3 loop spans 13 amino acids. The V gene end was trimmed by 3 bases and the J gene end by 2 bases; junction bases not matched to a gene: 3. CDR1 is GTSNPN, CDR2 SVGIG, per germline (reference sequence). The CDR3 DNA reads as TGTGCCTGGAGGGGACAGATAAACACTGAAGCTTTCTTT. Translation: CAWRGQINTEAFF.

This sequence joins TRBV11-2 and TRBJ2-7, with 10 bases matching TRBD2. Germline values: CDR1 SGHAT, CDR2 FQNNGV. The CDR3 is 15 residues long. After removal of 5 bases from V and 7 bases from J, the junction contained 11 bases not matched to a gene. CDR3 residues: CASSRTFGTSEEQYF. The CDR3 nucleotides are TGTGCCAGCAGCCGTACCTTCGGGACTAGCGAAGAGCAGTACTTC.

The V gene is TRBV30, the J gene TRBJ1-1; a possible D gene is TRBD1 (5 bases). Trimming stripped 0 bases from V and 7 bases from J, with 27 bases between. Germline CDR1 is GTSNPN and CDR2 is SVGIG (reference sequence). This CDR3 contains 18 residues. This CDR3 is CAWSVPLGPPRGTGEAFF. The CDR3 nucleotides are TGTGCCTGGAGTGTACCCCTAGGCCCACCACGGGGGACGGGTGAAGCTTTCTTT.

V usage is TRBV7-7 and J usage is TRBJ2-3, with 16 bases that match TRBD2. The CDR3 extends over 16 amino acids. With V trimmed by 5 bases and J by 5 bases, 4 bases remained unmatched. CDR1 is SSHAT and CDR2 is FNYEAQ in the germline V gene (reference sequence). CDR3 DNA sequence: TGTGCCAGCAGCCGCGGGACTAGCGGGGGGGGAGATACGCAGTATTTT. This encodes CASSRGTSGGGDTQYF.

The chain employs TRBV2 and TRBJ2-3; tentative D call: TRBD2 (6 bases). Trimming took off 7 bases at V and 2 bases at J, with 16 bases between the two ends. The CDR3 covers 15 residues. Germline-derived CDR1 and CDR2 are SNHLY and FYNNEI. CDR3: CASTSRRVFTDTQYF. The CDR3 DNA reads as TGTGCCAGCACCTCCCGGAGGGTTTTCACAGATACGCAGTATTTT.

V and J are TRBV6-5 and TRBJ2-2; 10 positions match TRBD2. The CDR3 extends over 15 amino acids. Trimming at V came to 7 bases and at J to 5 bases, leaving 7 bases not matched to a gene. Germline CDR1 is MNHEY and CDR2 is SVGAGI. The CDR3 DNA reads TGTGCCAGCATGCTAGCGGGAGAGGGAACCGGGGAGCTGTTTTTT. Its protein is CASMLAGEGTGELFF.

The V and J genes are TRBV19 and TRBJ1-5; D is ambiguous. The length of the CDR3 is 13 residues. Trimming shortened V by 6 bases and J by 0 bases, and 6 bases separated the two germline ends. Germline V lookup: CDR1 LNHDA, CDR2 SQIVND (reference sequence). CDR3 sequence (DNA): TGTGCCAGTAGCCCCGGTAGCAATCAGCCCCAGCATTTT. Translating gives CASSPGSNQPQHF.

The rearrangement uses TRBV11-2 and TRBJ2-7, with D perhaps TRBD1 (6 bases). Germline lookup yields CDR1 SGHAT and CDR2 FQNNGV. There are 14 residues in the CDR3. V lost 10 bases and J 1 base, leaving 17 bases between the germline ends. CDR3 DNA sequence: TGTGCCACCGCGTTGGCAGGGGCATCCTACGAGCAGTACTTC. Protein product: CATALAGASYEQYF.

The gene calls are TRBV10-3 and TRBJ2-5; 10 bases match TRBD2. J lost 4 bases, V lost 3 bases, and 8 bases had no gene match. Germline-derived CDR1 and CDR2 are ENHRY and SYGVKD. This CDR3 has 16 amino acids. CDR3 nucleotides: TGTGCCATCAGTGACAGACTAGCGGGTGGGTCAGAGACCCAGTACTTC. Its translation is CAISDRLAGGSETQYF.

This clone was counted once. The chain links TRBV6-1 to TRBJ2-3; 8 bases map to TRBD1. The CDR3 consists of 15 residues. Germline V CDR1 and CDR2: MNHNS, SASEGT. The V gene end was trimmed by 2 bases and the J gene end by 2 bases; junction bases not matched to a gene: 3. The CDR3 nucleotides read TGTGCCAGCAGTGAATGGACAGGGACCACAGATACGCAGTATTTT. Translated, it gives CASSEWTGTTDTQYF.

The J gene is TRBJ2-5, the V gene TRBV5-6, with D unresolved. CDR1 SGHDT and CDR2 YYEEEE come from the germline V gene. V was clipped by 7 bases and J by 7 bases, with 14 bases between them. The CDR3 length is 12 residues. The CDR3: CASQLTSGTQYF. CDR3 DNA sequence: TGTGCCAGCCAATTAACGTCGGGGACCCAGTACTTC.

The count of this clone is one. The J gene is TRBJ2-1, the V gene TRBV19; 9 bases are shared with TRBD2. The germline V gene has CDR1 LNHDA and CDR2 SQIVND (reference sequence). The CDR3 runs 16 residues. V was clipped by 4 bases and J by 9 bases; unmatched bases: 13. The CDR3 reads CASSRPGTSLVSEQFF. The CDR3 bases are TGTGCCAGTAGTAGACCCGGGACTAGCCTCGTCAGTGAGCAGTTCTTC.

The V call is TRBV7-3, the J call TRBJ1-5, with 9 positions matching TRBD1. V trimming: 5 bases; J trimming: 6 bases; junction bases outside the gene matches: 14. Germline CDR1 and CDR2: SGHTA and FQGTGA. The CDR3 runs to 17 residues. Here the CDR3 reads CASSRPGDRDLSQPQHF. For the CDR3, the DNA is TGTGCCAGCAGCCGCCCGGGGGACAGGGACTTGAGTCAGCCCCAGCATTTT.

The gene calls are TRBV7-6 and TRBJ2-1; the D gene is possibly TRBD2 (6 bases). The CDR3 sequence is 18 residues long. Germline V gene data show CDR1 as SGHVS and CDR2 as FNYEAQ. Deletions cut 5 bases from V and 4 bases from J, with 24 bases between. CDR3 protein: CASSPTGGLAHRYNEQFF. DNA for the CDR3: TGTGCCAGCAGCCCCACCGGGGGACTGGCCCATCGGTACAATGAGCAGTTCTTC.

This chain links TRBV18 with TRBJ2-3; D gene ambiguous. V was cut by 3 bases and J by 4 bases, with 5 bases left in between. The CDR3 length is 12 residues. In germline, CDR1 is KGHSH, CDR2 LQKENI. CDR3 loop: CASSPQADTQYF. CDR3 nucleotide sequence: TGTGCCAGCTCACCGCAGGCAGATACGCAGTATTTT.

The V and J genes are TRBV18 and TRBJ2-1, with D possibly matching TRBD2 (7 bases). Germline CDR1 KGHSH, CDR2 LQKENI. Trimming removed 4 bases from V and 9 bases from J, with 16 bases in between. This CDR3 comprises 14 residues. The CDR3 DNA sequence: TGTGCCAGCTCACGGGGGGCGGGAGTTGGTGAGCAGTTCTTC. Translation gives CASSRGAGVGEQFF.

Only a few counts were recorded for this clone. The CDR3, as DNA: TGTGCCAGCAGTATGGACAGGAGCAATCAGCCCCAGCATTTT. Its protein product is CASSMDRSNQPQHF. The V gene is TRBV7-8, the J gene TRBJ1-5, with 7 bases fitting TRBD1. The CDR3 has 14 residues. After removal of 6 bases from V and 1 base from J, the junction contained 3 bases not matched to a gene. Germline lookup yields CDR1 SGHVS and CDR2 FQNEAQ.

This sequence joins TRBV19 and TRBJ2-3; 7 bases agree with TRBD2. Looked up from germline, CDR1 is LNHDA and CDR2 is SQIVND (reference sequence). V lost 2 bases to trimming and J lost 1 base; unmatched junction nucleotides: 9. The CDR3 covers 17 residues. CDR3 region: CASSIPSGGAGTDTQYF. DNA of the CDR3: TGTGCCAGTAGTATACCCTCGGGGGGAGCTGGCACAGATACGCAGTATTTT.

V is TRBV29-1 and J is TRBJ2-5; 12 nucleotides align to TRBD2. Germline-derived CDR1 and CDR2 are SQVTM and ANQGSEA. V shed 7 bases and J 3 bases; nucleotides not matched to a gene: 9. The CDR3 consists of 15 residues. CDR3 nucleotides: TGCAGCGCTATGGGTCCTAGCGGGGGGGAAGAGACCCAGTACTTC. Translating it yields CSAMGPSGGEETQYF.

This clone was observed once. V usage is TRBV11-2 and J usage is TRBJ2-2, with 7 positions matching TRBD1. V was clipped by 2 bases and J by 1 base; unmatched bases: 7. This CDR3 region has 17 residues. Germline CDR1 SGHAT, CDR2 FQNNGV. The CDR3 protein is CASSLLPGQMNTGELFF. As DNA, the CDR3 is TGTGCCAGCAGCTTACTACCGGGACAGATGAACACCGGGGAGCTGTTTTTT.

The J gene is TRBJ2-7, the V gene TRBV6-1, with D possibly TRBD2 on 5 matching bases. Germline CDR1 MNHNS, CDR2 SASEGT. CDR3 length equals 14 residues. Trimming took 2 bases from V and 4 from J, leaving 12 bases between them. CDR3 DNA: TGTGCCAGCAGTGAAACGGGGAGATCTTACGAGCAGTACTTC. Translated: CASSETGRSYEQYF.

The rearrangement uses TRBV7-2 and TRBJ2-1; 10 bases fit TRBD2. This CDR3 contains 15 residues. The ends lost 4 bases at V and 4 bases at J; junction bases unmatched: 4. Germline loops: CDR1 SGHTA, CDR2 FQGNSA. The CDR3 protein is CASSSSGGVYNEQFF. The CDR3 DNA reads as TGTGCCAGCAGCTCGAGCGGGGGGGTTTACAATGAGCAGTTCTTC.